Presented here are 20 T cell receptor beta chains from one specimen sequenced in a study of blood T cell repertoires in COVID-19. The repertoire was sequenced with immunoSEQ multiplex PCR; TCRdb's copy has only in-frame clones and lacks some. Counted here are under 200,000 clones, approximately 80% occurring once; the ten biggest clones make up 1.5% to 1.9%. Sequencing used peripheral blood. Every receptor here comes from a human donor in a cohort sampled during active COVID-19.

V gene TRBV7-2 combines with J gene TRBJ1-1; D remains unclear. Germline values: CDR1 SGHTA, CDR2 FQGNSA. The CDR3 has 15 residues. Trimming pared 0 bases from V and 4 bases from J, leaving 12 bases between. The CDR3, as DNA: TGTGCCAGCAGCTTAGCGCCAGGATTCCGCACTGAAGCTTTCTTT. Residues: CASSLAPGFRTEAFF.

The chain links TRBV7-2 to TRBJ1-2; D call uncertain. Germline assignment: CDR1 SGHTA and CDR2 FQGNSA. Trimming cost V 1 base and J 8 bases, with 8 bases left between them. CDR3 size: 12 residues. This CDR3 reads CASSLDSGGYTF. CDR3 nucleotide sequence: TGTGCCAGCAGCTTAGACTCCGGGGGCTACACCTTC. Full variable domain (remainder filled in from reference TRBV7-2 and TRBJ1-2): GAGVSQSPSNKVTEKGKDVELRCDPISGHTALYWYRQSLGQGLEFLIYFQGNSAPDKSGLPSDRFSAERTGGSVSTLTIQRTQQEDSAVYLCASSLDSGGYTFGSGTRLTVV.

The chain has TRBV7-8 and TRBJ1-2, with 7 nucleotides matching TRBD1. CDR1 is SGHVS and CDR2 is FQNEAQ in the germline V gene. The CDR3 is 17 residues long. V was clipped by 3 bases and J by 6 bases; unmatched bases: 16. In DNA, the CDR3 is TGTGCCAGCAGCTTCCGGCAGGGGGAGAGGGCTAGCGATGGCTACACCTTC. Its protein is CASSFRQGERASDGYTF.

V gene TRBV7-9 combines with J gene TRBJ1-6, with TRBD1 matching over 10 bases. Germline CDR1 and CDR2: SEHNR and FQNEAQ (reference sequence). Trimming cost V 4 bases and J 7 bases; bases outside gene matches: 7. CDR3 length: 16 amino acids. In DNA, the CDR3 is TGTGCCAGCAGCTCAACACGACAGGGGGCGAATTCACCCCTCCACTTT. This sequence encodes CASSSTRQGANSPLHF.

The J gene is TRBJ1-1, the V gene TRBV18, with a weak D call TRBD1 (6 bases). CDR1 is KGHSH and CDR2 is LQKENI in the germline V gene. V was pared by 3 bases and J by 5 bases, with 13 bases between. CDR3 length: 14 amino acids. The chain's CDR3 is CASSPLGGETEAFF. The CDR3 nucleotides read TGTGCCAGCTCACCGTTAGGGGGGGAGACTGAAGCTTTCTTT.

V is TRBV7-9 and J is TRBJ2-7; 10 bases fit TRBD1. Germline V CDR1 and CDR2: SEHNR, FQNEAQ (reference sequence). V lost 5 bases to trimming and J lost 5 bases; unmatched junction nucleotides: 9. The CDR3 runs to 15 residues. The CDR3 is CASSTRQGARNEQYF. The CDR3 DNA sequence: TGTGCCAGCAGCACGCGACAGGGGGCAAGGAACGAGCAGTACTTC.

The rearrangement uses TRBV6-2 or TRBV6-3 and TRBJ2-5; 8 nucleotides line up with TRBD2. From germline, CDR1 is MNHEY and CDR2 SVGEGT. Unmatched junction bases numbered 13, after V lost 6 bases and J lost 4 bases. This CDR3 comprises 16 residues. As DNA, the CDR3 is TGTGCCAGCAGCCGTCGAAGTGCGGGAGGTCGAGAGACCCAGTACTTC. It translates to CASSRRSAGGRETQYF.

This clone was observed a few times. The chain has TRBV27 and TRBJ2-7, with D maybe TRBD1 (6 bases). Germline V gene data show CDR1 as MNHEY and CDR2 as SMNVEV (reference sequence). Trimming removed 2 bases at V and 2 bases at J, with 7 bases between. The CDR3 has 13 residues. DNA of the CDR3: TGTGCCAGCAGTTTAGGACAGACCTACGAGCAGTACTTC. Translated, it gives CASSLGQTYEQYF.

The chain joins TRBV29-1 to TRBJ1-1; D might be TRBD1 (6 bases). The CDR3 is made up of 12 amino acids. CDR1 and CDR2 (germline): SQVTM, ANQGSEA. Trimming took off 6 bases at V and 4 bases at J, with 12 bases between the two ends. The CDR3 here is CSVQLGGTEAFF. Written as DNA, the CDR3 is TGCAGCGTGCAACTAGGGGGCACTGAAGCTTTCTTT.

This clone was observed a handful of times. The CDR3 DNA reads as TGTGCCAGCAGCCCCGGGACTAGCGGGAGAAGAATAGGAAATGAGCAGTTCTTC. It encodes CASSPGTSGRRIGNEQFF. This sequence joins TRBV7-2 and TRBJ2-1; 14 bases agree with TRBD2. The J segment lost 7 bases and the V segment lost 5 bases, leaving 13 bases of the junction unmatched. Germline V CDR1 and CDR2: SGHTA, FQGNSA. This CDR3 region has 18 residues.

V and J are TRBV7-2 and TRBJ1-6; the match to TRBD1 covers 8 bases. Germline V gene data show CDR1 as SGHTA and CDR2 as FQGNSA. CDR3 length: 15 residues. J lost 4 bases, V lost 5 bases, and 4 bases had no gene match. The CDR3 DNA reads TGTGCCAGCAGCCCAGGACAGGGATATAATTCACCCCTCCACTTT. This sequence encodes CASSPGQGYNSPLHF.

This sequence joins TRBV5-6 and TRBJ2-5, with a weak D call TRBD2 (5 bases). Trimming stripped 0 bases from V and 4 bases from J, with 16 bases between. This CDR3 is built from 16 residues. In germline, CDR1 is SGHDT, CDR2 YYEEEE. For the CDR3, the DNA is TGTGCCAGCAGCTTGGACGAGTTCGGGGTATTAGAGACCCAGTACTTC. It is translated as CASSLDEFGVLETQYF.

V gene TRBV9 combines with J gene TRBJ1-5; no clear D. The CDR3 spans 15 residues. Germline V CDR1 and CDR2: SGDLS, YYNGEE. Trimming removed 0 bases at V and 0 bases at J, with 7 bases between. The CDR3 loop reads CASSVGRDSNQPQHF. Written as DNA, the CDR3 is TGTGCCAGCAGCGTAGGACGGGATAGCAATCAGCCCCAGCATTTT. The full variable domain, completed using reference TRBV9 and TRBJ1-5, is DSGVTQTPKHLITATGQRVTLRCSPRSGDLSVYWYQQSLDQGLQFLIQYYNGEERAKGNILERFSAQQFPDLHSELNLSSLELGDSALYFCASSVGRDSNQPQHFGDGTRLSIL.

The CDR3 nucleotides read TGCGCCAGCAGCCAATACAGTGACTCCTACAATGAGCAGTTCTTC. The encoded protein is CASSQYSDSYNEQFF. This chain connects TRBV4-1 to TRBJ2-1; D not certain. Germline assignment: CDR1 MGHRA and CDR2 YSYEKL. Trimming removed 2 bases at V and 0 bases at J, with 8 bases between. The CDR3 is 15 residues long.

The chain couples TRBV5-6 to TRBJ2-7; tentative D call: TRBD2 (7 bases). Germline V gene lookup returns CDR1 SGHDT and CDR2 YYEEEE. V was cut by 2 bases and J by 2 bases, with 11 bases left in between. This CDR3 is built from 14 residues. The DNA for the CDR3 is TGTGCCAGCAGCTTTCGGGGGGCGACCTACGAGCAGTACTTC. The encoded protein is CASSFRGATYEQYF.

The CDR3: CASSSGQGLYEQYF. For the CDR3, the DNA is TGTGCCAGCAGTTCGGGACAGGGGCTTTACGAGCAGTACTTC. The chain links TRBV28 to TRBJ2-7, with 10 bases matching TRBD1. From germline, CDR1 is MDHEN and CDR2 SYDVKM. The length of the CDR3 is 14 residues. Trimming cost V 4 bases and J 4 bases; bases outside gene matches: 4.

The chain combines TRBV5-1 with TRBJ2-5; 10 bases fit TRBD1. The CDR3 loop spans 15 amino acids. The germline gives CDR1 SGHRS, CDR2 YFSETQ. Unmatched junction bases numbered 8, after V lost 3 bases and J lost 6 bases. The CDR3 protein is CASSSGTGDMQTQYF. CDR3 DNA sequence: TGCGCCAGCAGCTCCGGGACAGGGGATATGCAGACCCAGTACTTC.

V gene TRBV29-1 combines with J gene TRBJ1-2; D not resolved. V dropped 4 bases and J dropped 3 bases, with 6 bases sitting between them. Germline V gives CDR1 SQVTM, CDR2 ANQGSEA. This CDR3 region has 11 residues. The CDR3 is CSVVGDYGYTF. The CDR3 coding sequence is TGCAGCGTTGTTGGAGACTATGGCTACACCTTC.

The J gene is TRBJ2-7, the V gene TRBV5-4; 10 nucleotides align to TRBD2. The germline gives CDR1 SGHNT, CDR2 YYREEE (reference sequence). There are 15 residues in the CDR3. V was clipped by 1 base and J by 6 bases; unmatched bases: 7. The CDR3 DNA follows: TGTGCCAGCAGCTTGTCGCTAGCGGGAGAGGGCGAGCAGTACTTC. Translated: CASSLSLAGEGEQYF.

The CDR3 sequence: CASSLTRVEQYF. DNA for the CDR3: TGTGCCAGCAGTCTTACCAGGGTGGAGCAGTACTTC. The rearrangement links TRBV2 to TRBJ2-7, with D possibly matching TRBD1 (5 bases). V lost 5 bases, J lost 7 bases, and 12 bases lay in between. Germline CDR1 SNHLY, CDR2 FYNNEI. The CDR3 runs to 12 residues.